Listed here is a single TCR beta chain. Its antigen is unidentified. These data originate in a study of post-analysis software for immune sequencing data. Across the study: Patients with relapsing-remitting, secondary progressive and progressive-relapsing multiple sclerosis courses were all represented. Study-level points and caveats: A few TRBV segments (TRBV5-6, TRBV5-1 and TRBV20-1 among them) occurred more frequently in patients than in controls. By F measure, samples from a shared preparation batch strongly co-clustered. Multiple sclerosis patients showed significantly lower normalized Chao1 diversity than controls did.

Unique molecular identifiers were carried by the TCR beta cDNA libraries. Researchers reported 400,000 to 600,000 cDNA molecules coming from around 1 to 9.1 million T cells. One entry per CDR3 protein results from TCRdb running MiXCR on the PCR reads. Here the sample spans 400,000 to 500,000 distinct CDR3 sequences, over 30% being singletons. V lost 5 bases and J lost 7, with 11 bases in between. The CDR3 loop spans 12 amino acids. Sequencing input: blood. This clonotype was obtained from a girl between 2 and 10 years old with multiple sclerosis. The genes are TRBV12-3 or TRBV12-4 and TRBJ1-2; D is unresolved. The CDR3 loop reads CASSPRPAGYTF. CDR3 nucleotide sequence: TGTGCCAGCAGTCCACGGCCCGCTGGCTACACCTTC.